This T cell receptor (beta chain) comes out of a study of Tregs in tolerant kidney transplant recipients. Sequencing was performed with immunoSEQ multiplex PCR; in TCRdb, only in-frame clones are kept and a portion is missing. The sample contains about 78,000 clones, 75% to 95% of which appear only once. The CDR3 covers 16 residues. Sample: Tregs from blood, taken before the transplant. This sequence originates from a human donor who received a combined kidney and bone marrow transplant. This chain joins TRBV21-1 and TRBJ2-5; the DNA was not compared with TRBD1, the D call given in the table. TRBV21-1 is a documented pseudogene. CDR3 in amino acids: CASSIWGPGMMETQYF. CDR3 sequence (DNA): TGTGCCAGCAGCATATGGGGGCCAGGGATGATGGAGACCCAGTACTTC.